Following are 10 T cell receptor beta chains from one sample sequenced in a study of T cells in Graves' hyperthyroidism and ophthalmopathy. Amplified TCR beta CDR3 regions came from RNA transcripts. HTBI primers were used for first-round RT-PCR of the TCR CDR3. TCRdb itself ran the multiplex PCR reads through MiXCR, one entry per CDR3 protein. This sample has about 840,000 distinct CDR3 sequences; 38% occur once, and the top ten carry roughly 8.3%. The material sequenced was blood. The receptors stem from a man aged 18 to 29 with Graves' hyperthyroidism.

This chain connects TRBV5-6 to TRBJ1-2, with TRBD1 matching over 12 bases. Germline lookup yields CDR1 SGHDT and CDR2 YYEEEE. J gave up 7 bases and V 5 bases, and 9 bases lay outside the gene matches. The CDR3 consists of 15 residues. CDR3 DNA: TGTGCCAGCAGTAACCCGGGACAGGGGGCGCTTGGCTACACCTTC. Its translation is CASSNPGQGALGYTF.

This rearrangement joins TRBV20-1 to TRBJ1-6; a possible D gene is TRBD1 (5 bases). The germline CDR1 and CDR2 sequences are DFQATT and SNEGSKA (reference sequence). The germline V and J ends were trimmed by 3 bases and 7 bases, with 19 bases remaining between them. The CDR3 spans 16 residues. CDR3 loop: CSASGAGGAENSPLHF. In nucleotides, the CDR3 is TGCAGTGCTAGCGGCGCGGGGGGAGCGGAGAATTCACCCCTCCACTTT.

About this clonotype itself: This may be a read error: a much more frequent sequence differs by one nucleotide. The rearrangement joins TRBV7-9 to TRBJ1-1; D uncertain. The CDR3 is made up of 10 amino acids. The germline V gene has CDR1 SEHNR and CDR2 FQNEAQ (reference sequence). CDR3 DNA: TGTGCCGGCAGCAGGAGTGAAGCTTTCTTT. This codes for CAGSRSEAFF. Together with reference TRBV7-9 and TRBJ1-1, the CDR3 gives the full variable domain: DTGVSQNPRHKITKRGQNVTFRCDPISEHNRLYWYRQTLGQGPEFLTYFQNEAQLEKSRLLSDRFSAERPKGSFSTLEIQRTEQGDSAMYLCAGSRSEAFFGQGTRLTVV.

This clonotype was recorded at least ten times. This sequence joins TRBV2 and TRBJ1-2; a possible D gene is TRBD1 (5 bases). Germline V CDR1 and CDR2: SNHLY, FYNNEI. This CDR3 is 12 amino acids long. V was trimmed by 9 bases and J by 3 bases, leaving 11 bases between them. The CDR3 DNA reads as TGTGCCAGGCTATCGGGGGACTATGGCTACACCTTC. Translated, it gives CARLSGDYGYTF. The whole variable domain, filled in from reference TRBV2 and TRBJ1-2, reads EPEVTQTPSHQVTQMGQEVILRCVPISNHLYFYWYRQILGQKVEFLVSFYNNEISEKSEIFDDQFSVERPDGSNFTLKIRSTKLEDSAMYFCARLSGDYGYTFGSGTRLTVV.

As to this clonotype: At one boundary the junction diverges from the germline segment, which might be a read error. This chain uses TRBV7-3 with TRBJ1-4; 8 bases match TRBD1. The germline V gene encodes CDR1 SGHTA and CDR2 FQGTGA. This CDR3 contains 14 residues. CDR3 DNA sequence: TGCGCCAGCAGCCAAGGGACAGGTCGCGAAAAACTGTTTTTT. As protein: CASSQGTGREKLFF.

As to this clonotype: The junction shows a germline mismatch at one end, possibly a read error. The chain employs TRBV7-7 and TRBJ1-2; a weak D match, TRBD1 (5 bases). The CDR3 has 17 residues. Germline V lookup: CDR1 SSHAT, CDR2 FNYEAQ (reference sequence). CDR3 region: CASSQGLGREINYGYTF. CDR3 DNA: TGTGCTAGCAGCCAGGGCCTAGGCAGAGAGATTAACTATGGCTACACCTTC. Filled out from reference TRBV7-7 and TRBJ1-2, the complete variable domain reads GAGVSQSPRYKVTKRGQDVTLRCDPISSHATLYWYQQALGQGPEFLTYFNYEAQPDKSGLPSDRFSAERPEGSISTLTIQRTEQRDSAMYRCASSQGLGREINYGYTFGSGTRLTVV.

The chain couples TRBV9 to TRBJ1-6; TRBD1 agrees at 8 bases. With 4 bases clipped from V and 7 bases from J, the junction kept 7 bases outside the gene matches. The CDR3 length is 15 residues. Germline assignment: CDR1 SGDLS and CDR2 YYNGEE. CDR3 residues: CASSSKRQGNSPLHF. DNA for the CDR3: TGTGCCAGCAGCTCAAAAAGACAGGGGAATTCACCCCTCCACTTT.

The chain uses TRBV11-2 and TRBJ1-1; weak D call: TRBD1 (5 bases). The CDR3 runs to 16 residues. Germline V lookup: CDR1 SGHAT, CDR2 FQNNGV. Trimming shortened V by 5 bases and J by 2 bases, and 18 bases separated the two germline ends. CDR3 sequence: CASSTIKGKSNTEAFF. The CDR3 DNA is TGTGCCAGCAGCACTATCAAGGGGAAGTCCAACACTGAAGCTTTCTTT.

V and J are TRBV7-2 and TRBJ1-5, with D possibly matching TRBD1 (5 bases). Trimming removed 2 bases from V and 9 bases from J, with 14 bases in between. CDR3 size: 14 residues. Looked up from germline, CDR1 is SGHTA and CDR2 is FQGNSA. In DNA form, the CDR3 reads TGTGCCAGCAGCTTATTAGCGGGGGTCGGGCCCCAGCATTTT. Translated, it gives CASSLLAGVGPQHF.

This clonotype was counted ten times or more. The chain combines TRBV29-1 with TRBJ1-1; D possibly corresponds to TRBD1 (5 bases). The germline V and J ends were trimmed by 1 base and 0 bases, with 12 bases remaining between them. This CDR3 comprises 15 residues. Germline CDR1 reads SQVTM; CDR2 reads ANQGSEA. The CDR3 nucleotides are TGCAGCGTTGAAGGCGTCGGGGGGATGAACACTGAAGCTTTCTTT. This translates into CSVEGVGGMNTEAFF. Full variable domain (outside the CDR3, taken from reference TRBV29-1 and TRBJ1-1): SAVISQKPSRDICQRGTSLTIQCQVDSQVTMMFWYRQQPGQSLTLIATANQGSEATYESGFVIDKFPISRPNLTFSTLTVSNMSPEDSSIYLCSVEGVGGMNTEAFFGQGTRLTVV.